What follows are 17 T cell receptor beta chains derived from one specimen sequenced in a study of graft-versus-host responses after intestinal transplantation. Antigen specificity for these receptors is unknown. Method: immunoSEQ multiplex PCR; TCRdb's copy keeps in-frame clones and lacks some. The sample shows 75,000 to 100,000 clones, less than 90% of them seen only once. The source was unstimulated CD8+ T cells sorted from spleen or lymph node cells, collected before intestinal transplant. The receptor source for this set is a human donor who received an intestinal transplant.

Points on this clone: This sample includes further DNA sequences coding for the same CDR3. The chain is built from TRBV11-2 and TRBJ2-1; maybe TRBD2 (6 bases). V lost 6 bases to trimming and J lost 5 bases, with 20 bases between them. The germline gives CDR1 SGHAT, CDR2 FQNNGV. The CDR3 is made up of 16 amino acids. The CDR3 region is CASRTFPGEINNEQFF. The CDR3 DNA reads TGTGCCAGCAGAACCTTTCCGGGGGAAATAAACAATGAGCAGTTCTTC.

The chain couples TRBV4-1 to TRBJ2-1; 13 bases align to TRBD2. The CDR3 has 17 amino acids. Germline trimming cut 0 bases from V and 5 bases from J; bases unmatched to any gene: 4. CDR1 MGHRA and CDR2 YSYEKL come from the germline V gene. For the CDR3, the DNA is TGCGCCAGCAGCCAAGAACTAGCGGGGGGGCAGGACAATGAGCAGTTCTTC. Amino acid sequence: CASSQELAGGQDNEQFF.

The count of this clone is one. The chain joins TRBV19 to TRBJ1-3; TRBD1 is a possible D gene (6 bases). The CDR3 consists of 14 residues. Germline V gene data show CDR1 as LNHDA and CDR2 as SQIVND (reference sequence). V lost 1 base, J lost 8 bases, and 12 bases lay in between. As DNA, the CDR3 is TGTGCCAGTAGTATAGTGGGGGCGCAGGACACCATATATTTT. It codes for CASSIVGAQDTIYF.

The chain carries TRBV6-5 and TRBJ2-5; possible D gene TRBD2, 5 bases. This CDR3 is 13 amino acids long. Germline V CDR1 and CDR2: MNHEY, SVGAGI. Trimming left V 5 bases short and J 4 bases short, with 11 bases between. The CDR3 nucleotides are TGTGCCAGCAGTACGGGGTTTGGAGAGACCCAGTACTTC. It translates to CASSTGFGETQYF.

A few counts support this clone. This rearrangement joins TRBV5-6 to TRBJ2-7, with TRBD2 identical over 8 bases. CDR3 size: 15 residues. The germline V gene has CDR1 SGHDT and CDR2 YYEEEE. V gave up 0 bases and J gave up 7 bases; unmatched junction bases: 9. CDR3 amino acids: CASSLGVGGAEEQYF. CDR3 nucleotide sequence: TGTGCCAGCAGCTTGGGCGTCGGGGGGGCGGAAGAGCAGTACTTC.

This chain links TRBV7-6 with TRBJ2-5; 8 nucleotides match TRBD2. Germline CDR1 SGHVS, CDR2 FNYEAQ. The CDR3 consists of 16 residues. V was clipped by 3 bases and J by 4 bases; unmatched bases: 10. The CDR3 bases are TGTGCCAGCAGCTTCTTTGGAGCGGGAGAGGGAGAGACCCAGTACTTC. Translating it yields CASSFFGAGEGETQYF.

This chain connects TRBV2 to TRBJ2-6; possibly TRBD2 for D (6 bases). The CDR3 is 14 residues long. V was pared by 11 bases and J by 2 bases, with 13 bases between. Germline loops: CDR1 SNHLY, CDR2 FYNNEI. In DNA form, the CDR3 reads TGTGCCGTCCAGCGGGTTCCTGGGGCCAACGTCCTGACTTTC. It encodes CAVQRVPGANVLTF.

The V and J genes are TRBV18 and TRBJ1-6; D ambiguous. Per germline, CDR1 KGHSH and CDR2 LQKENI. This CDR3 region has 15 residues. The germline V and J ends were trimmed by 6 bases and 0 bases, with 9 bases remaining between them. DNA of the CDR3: TGTGCCAGCTCCCTCGATGACTCCTATAATTCACCCCTCCACTTT. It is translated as CASSLDDSYNSPLHF.

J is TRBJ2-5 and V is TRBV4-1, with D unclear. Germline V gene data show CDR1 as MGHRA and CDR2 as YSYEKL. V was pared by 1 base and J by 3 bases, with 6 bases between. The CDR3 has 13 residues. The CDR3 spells CASSQGLEETQYF. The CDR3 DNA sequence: TGCGCCAGCAGCCAAGGTTTGGAAGAGACCCAGTACTTC.

The CDR3 sequence: CASSLPVQETQYF. For the CDR3, the DNA is TGTGCCAGCAGCTTACCAGTGCAAGAGACCCAGTACTTC. V is TRBV7-9 and J is TRBJ2-5, with D hard to call. This CDR3 spans 13 amino acids. V was clipped by 2 bases and J by 2 bases, with 6 bases between them. The germline CDR1 and CDR2 sequences are SEHNR and FQNEAQ (reference sequence).

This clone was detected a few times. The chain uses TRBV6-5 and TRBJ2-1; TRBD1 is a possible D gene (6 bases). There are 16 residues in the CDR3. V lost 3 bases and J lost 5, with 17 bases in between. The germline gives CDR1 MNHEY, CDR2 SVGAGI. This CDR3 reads CASSYSPRDNNNEQFF. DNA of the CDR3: TGTGCCAGCAGTTATTCGCCCCGGGACAACAACAATGAGCAGTTCTTC.

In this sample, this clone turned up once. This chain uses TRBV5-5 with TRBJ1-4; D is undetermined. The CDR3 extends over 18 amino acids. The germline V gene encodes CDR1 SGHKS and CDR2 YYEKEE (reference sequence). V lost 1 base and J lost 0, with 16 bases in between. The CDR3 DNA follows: TGTGCCAGCAGCTTGACCCCTCCGGAGGACCCAACTAATGAAAAACTGTTTTTT. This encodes CASSLTPPEDPTNEKLFF.

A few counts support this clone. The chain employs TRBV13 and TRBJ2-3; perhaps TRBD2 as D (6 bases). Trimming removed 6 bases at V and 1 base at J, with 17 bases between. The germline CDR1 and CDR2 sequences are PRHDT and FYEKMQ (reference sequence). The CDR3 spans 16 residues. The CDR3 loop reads CASRLWGEPRTDTQYF. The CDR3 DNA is TGTGCCAGCAGGTTATGGGGGGAACCCCGCACAGATACGCAGTATTTT.

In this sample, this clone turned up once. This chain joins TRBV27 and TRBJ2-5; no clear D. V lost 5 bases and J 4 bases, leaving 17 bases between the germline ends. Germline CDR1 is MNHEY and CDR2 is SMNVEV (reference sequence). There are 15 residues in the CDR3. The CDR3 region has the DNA TGTGCCAGCAGTCCGGGTTTGGCTCCCTCAGAGACCCAGTACTTC. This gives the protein CASSPGLAPSETQYF.

For the CDR3, the DNA is TGTGCCAGCAGCGTAGGGGGGTCGAACACCGGGGAGCTGTTTTTT. It encodes CASSVGGSNTGELFF. This sequence joins TRBV9 and TRBJ2-2; D possibly uses TRBD1 or TRBD2 (5 bases each). Germline V CDR1 and CDR2: SGDLS, YYNGEE. The CDR3 runs to 15 residues. V lost 0 bases and J lost 0, with 6 bases in between.

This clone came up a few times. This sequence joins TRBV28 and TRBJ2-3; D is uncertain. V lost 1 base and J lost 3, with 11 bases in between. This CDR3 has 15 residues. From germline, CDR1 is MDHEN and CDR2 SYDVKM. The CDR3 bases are TGTGCCAGCAGTTTATTTGAGCAGGCGACAGATACGCAGTATTTT. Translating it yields CASSLFEQATDTQYF.

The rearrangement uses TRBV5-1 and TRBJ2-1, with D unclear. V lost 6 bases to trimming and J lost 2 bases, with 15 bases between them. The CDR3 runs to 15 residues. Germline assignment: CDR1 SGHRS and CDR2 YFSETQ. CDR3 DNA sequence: TGCGCCAGCATTCCTCGCCCGGGCCCCTACAATGAGCAGTTCTTC. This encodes CASIPRPGPYNEQFF.